This entry concerns a single TCR beta chain. Its antigen remains unidentified. This entry belongs to a study of cytomegalovirus exposure and HLA in healthy donors. Study results and limitations: The study carried out a later analysis of TCR beta sequences. It associated roughly 17,000 of them with specific HLA alleles at a false discovery rate of 0.05. The listing of 150 to 200 TCR beta chains classed them as cytomegalovirus-associated. Reported findings show TCR beta sequences accurately forecast HLA-A and HLA-B alleles in most subjects.

Trimming stripped 0 bases from V and 6 bases from J, with 9 bases between. CDR3 length: 14 amino acids. The germline V gene has CDR1 ENHRY and CDR2 SYGVKD. 60 Vbeta and 13 Jbeta primers were used in PCR. TCRdb's table, derived via immunoSEQ multiplex PCR, lists solely in-frame clones and lacks some. The data hold around 54,000 clones, with roughly 85% observed a single time. The sequencing input was PBMCs. This TCR came from a woman aged 18-30 years in good health and CMV-seronegative. This chain joins TRBV10-3 and TRBJ1-5; D not certain. The CDR3 loop reads CAISESTGFQPQHF. For the CDR3, the DNA is TGTGCCATCAGTGAGTCGACTGGGTTTCAGCCCCAGCATTTT.